Sequencing of this T cell receptor beta chain was carried out in a study of identical twins. Broader study findings: Abundant beta clonotypes from cord blood had fewer insertions, unlike memory repertoires, which showed none.

As for this clonotype: Its specificity is not known.

TCRdb passed the 5' RACE reads through MiXCR, listing each CDR3 protein once. In the table there are around 480,000 distinct CDR3 sequences, 12% to 15% of which are singletons. The ends lost 1 base at V and 9 bases at J; junction bases unmatched: 6. The CDR3 has 15 residues. CDR1 is LGHDT, CDR2 YNNKEL, per germline (reference sequence). These same records also appear under a second study, on yellow fever vaccine responses in identical twins. That work states: Twin vaccine T cell responses reportedly seemed partly convergent, partly personalized.

The sequence derives from a woman between 18 and 29 years old in good health. The sample consisted of CD4+ T cells sorted from blood. This sequence joins TRBV3-1 and TRBJ2-2, with 9 bases lining up with TRBD2. CDR3 DNA: TGTGCCAGCAGCCAAGGGGGGACTAGCACAAGGGAGCTGTTTTTT. It encodes CASSQGGTSTRELFF.